The 11 T cell receptor beta chains presented below share a single source sample, sequenced in a study of tumor-infiltrating lymphocytes in primary liver carcinoma. The template, 450 to 650 ng total RNA, yielded TCR beta cDNA made with a constant-region primer. ARM-PCR was slightly modified, and three nested multiplex PCR rounds with it gave rise to the TCR beta libraries. For around 10 cycles apiece, the opening two PCR rounds ran with TRBV1-TRBV30 forward primers and a C-beta reverse primer. TCRdb itself ran the multiplex PCR reads through MiXCR, one entry per CDR3 protein. The sample records fewer than 400,000 distinct CDR3 sequences, nearly 60% being singletons. The blood RNA (from unsorted whole blood) was obtained, and germline DNA was also extracted. Material for sequencing was peripheral blood. These receptors originate from a woman in her 30s with primary liver carcinoma and hepatitis B virus infection.

This clonotype was seen a few times. For the CDR3, the DNA is TGTGCCAGCAGTCCTTCTAGAAGCTCCTACAATGAGCAGTTCTTC. Translated, it gives CASSPSRSSYNEQFF. The chain is built from TRBV4-2 and TRBJ2-1; D is ambiguous. CDR3 size: 15 residues. The V end was cut by 6 bases, the J end by 0 bases, with 12 bases between. Germline-derived CDR1 and CDR2 are LGHNA and YNFKEQ.

Note on this clonotype: One base away lies a much larger clone, so this may be a sequencing read error. The V call is TRBV11-2, the J call TRBJ2-7; 7 nucleotides match TRBD2. The length of the CDR3 is 15 residues. J lost 4 bases, V lost 7 bases, and 13 bases had no gene match. The germline V gene encodes CDR1 SGHAT and CDR2 FQNNGV. Here the CDR3 reads CASNRIAGPYYEQYF. The CDR3 DNA reads as TGTGCCAGCAACCGCATAGCGGGCCCCTATTACGAGCAGTACTTC.

Remarks on this clonotype: A much more abundant neighbour one base away suggests this may be a read error. The chain is built from TRBV12-3 or TRBV12-4 and TRBJ2-2, with D maybe TRBD2 (6 bases). The CDR3 consists of 12 residues. CDR3 loop: CAGRQRARELFF. The CDR3 nucleotides read TGTGCCGGCAGACAGCGGGCCAGGGAGCTGTTTTTT.

The chain couples TRBV2 to TRBJ2-3, with 8 bases identical to TRBD1. J gave up 3 bases and V 6 bases, and 11 bases lay outside the gene matches. Per the germline V gene, CDR1 is SNHLY and CDR2 is FYNNEI. The CDR3 extends over 16 amino acids. The CDR3 coding sequence is TGTGCCAGCAGCTATAAGACAGGGGTGACGACAGATACGCAGTATTTT. It translates to CASSYKTGVTTDTQYF.

Remarks on this clonotype: Its ends do not fully match the called genes, so a read error is possible. The CDR3 reads CANSFTASYEQYF. Written as DNA, the CDR3 is TGTGCCAACAGCTTTACCGCTTCCTACGAACAGTACTTC. The V call is TRBV11-2, the J call TRBJ2-7, with D hard to call. The germline V gene encodes CDR1 SGHAT and CDR2 FQNNGV. The CDR3 covers 13 residues.

To note about this clonotype: A read error is possible here, since a much larger clone lies one base away. The rearrangement uses TRBV29-1 and TRBJ2-2; the D gene is possibly TRBD1 (5 bases). V lost 8 bases and J 3 bases, leaving 10 bases between the germline ends. Germline CDR1 is SQVTM and CDR2 is ANQGSEA. This CDR3 region has 12 residues. Here the CDR3 reads CSMTRDTGELFF. The CDR3 bases are TGCAGCATGACCAGGGACACCGGGGAGCTGTTTTTT.

The V and J genes are TRBV5-5 and TRBJ1-1, with D maybe TRBD1 (6 bases). This CDR3 region has 17 residues. Looked up from germline, CDR1 is SGHKS and CDR2 is YYEKEE (reference sequence). V gave up 0 bases and J gave up 0 bases, with 15 bases separating them. In DNA, the CDR3 is TGTGCCAGCAGCTTGGCCGAGGGGGGGGGAATGAACACTGAAGCTTTCTTT. Its translation: CASSLAEGGGMNTEAFF.

This clonotype has ten or more counts. CDR3 amino acids: CASSTFWGTNQPQHF. The CDR3 DNA reads as TGTGCCAGCAGTACCTTTTGGGGGACCAATCAGCCCCAGCATTTT. J is TRBJ1-5 and V is TRBV6-5; D is possibly TRBD1 (5 bases). In germline, CDR1 is MNHEY, CDR2 SVGAGI. Trimming left V 5 bases short and J 3 bases short, with 14 bases between. This CDR3 is 15 amino acids long.

The chain carries TRBV6-1 and TRBJ1-4, with D perhaps matching TRBD1 (6 bases). V lost 8 bases to trimming and J lost 5 bases, with 15 bases between them. The CDR3 totals 14 residues. Germline CDR1 reads MNHNS; CDR2 reads SASEGT. CDR3 amino acids: CASESGELNEKLFF. The CDR3 coding sequence is TGTGCCAGCGAATCAGGGGAACTGAATGAAAAACTGTTTTTT.

About this clonotype: At one end, the junction sequence differs from germline, possibly due to a read error. The rearrangement joins TRBV12-3 or TRBV12-4 to TRBJ2-3, with 9 bases that match TRBD1. This CDR3 is 16 amino acids long. CDR3 residues: CASSHRGRGGIDTQCF. CDR3 nucleotide sequence: TGTGCCAGCAGTCACAGGGGGCGCGGGGGCATAGATACGCAGTGTTTT.

A single count supports this clonotype. The chain employs TRBV6-1 and TRBJ2-7; 10 nucleotides line up with TRBD2. V dropped 2 bases and J dropped 3; count of bases not matched to a gene: 7. Germline V gene data show CDR1 as MNHNS and CDR2 as SASEGT. The CDR3 has 16 residues. The CDR3 nucleotides are TGTGCCAGCAGTGAACGTACTAGCGGGATAGACTACGAGCAGTACTTC. Amino acid sequence: CASSERTSGIDYEQYF.